The rows below give T cell receptor beta chains drawn from one sample of a study of cytomegalovirus exposure and HLA in healthy donors. Using immunoSEQ multiplex PCR, the repertoire was profiled, and TCRdb retains in-frame clones only, with some absent. The listing contains roughly 120,000 clones. Sequencing was done on a sample of PBMCs. The receptors were sampled from a man in his late teens or twenties in good health and CMV-seronegative. Each CDR3 is given with its conserved first and last residue. D genes are given only for firm matches.

d_call,j_call,v_call,cdr3_nt,cdr3_aa
TRBD1,TRBJ2-2,TRBV6-5,TGTGCCAGCAGCTGGGACAGGACGGGGACCGGGGAGCTGTTTTTT,CASSWDRTGTGELFF
NA,TRBJ1-1,TRBV6-1,TGTGCCAGCCGCCGGGACAACCTGAACACTGAAGCTTTCTTT,CASRRDNLNTEAFF
TRBD2,TRBJ2-1,TRBV30,TGTGCCTGGAGTGTAAGGCCTAGCGGGAGGGCCAGGAATGAGCAGTTCTTC,CAWSVRPSGRARNEQFF
NA,TRBJ1-2,TRBV10-2,TGCGCCAGCAGCGTCGGGTCTGGCTACACCTTC,CASSVGSGYTF
TRBD1,TRBJ2-7,TRBV19,TGTGCCAGCCGGGGACAGGGGTTCCACGAGCAGTACTTC,CASRGQGFHEQYF
TRBD1,TRBJ1-2,TRBV7-9,TGTGCCAGCAGCATAGGACAGGACCGGGGTGGCTACACCTTC,CASSIGQDRGGYTF
NA,TRBJ2-2,TRBV9,TGTGCCAGCAGCCCAAGGCAGGGGCACGGCACCGGGGAGCTGTTTTTT,CASSPRQGHGTGELFF
NA,TRBJ2-2,TRBV2,TGTGCCAGCAGTGAAGAGGGGGCCGGGGAGCTGTTTTTT,CASSEEGAGELFF
NA,TRBJ1-5,TRBV23-1,TGCGCCAGCAGTCATAGGACAGTTATTAGCAATCAGCCCCAGCATTTT,CASSHRTVISNQPQHF
NA,TRBJ2-4,TRBV10-3,TGTGCCATCAGTGAGCCTAGAGAAAACATTCAGTACTTC,CAISEPRENIQYF
NA,TRBJ1-4,TRBV10-2,TGCGCCAGCAGTGCTCCGACAGCTGAAAAACTGTTTTTT,CASSAPTAEKLFF
TRBD2,TRBJ2-3,TRBV28,TGTGCCAGCAGGGAAGCGGGAGGGCCGGGTACGCAGTATTTT,CASREAGGPGTQYF
TRBD2,TRBJ2-5,TRBV6-5,TGTGCCAGCAGTACGGACAGCCCCGGGGGGGCCCAGTACTTC,CASSTDSPGGAQYF
TRBD1,TRBJ2-2,TRBV29-1,TGCAGCGTTGAAGGGGTGAACCGGGACAGGGATCACACCGGGGAGCTGTTTTTT,CSVEGVNRDRDHTGELFF
TRBD1,TRBJ2-7,TRBV28,TGTGCCAGCAGTTTAAATCCAAAGACAGGGGCGGACTACGAGCAGTACTTC,CASSLNPKTGADYEQYF
TRBD2,TRBJ2-3,TRBV9,TGTGCCAGCAGCGTGCTAGCGGGATCTGCGCAGTATTTT,CASSVLAGSAQYF
TRBD1,TRBJ2-3,TRBV30,TGTGCCTGGAGCCCAAAGGGGGCCTTTTGGTCTTCTACGCAGTATTTT,CAWSPKGAFWSSTQYF
TRBD1,TRBJ2-7,TRBV10-1,TGCGCCAGCAGTGAGGGGACAGCTCGGCCCGAGCAGTACTTC,CASSEGTARPEQYF
TRBD2,TRBJ2-7,TRBV27,TGTGCCAGCAGCGGGGGGAGCTCCTACGAGCAGTACTTC,CASSGGSSYEQYF
NA,TRBJ1-2,TRBV5-1,TGCGCCAGCAGCTTGGAGGTCGCAGGGTTCTATGGCTACACCTTC,CASSLEVAGFYGYTF
NA,TRBJ1-2,TRBV19,TGTGCCAGTAGTATGGCAGATCCGAACTATGGCTACACCTTC,CASSMADPNYGYTF
NA,TRBJ1-4,TRBV7-7,TGTGCTAGCAGCTTAAGGTGGGGGGATTGGGGAAAACTGTTTTTT,CASSLRWGDWGKLFF
NA,TRBJ2-1,TRBV5-1,TGCGCCAGCAGCTTCTCCCACAATGAGCAGTTCTTC,CASSFSHNEQFF
TRBD1,TRBJ1-2,TRBV7-8,TGTGCCAGCAGCTTAGACAAGACAGGGAGGCTCTATGGCTACACCTTC,CASSLDKTGRLYGYTF
TRBD1,TRBJ2-7,TRBV6-5,TGTGCCAGCCGCCCTAGGGGGCGGGACGAGCAGTACTTC,CASRPRGRDEQYF
NA,TRBJ1-4,TRBV28,TGTGCCAGCAGTATCAGGGGAACTAATGAAAAACTGTTTTTT,CASSIRGTNEKLFF
TRBD2,TRBJ2-7,TRBV6-5,TGTGCCAGCAGTTCCCTGACTAGCGGGAGGGCCGAGCAGTACTTC,CASSSLTSGRAEQYF
NA,TRBJ1-1,TRBV30,TGTGCCTGGAGTGGACGGAGAAACACTGAAGCTTTCTTT,CAWSGRRNTEAFF
NA,TRBJ2-5,TRBV5-1,TGCGCCAGCAGCGTCGGGGTTCAAGAGACCCAGTACTTC,CASSVGVQETQYF
TRBD1,TRBJ2-7,TRBV4-1,TGCGCCAGCAGCCAAGAAGGACAGGGGTCCCACGAGCAGTACTTC,CASSQEGQGSHEQYF
TRBD2,TRBJ2-1,TRBV19,TGTGCCAGTAGTATACCCACAGGCGGGAGGTTCAATGAGCAGTTCTTC,CASSIPTGGRFNEQFF
NA,TRBJ2-7,TRBV4-2,TGTGCCAGCAGCCAACAGGGCAGGGACTACGAGCAGTACTTC,CASSQQGRDYEQYF
TRBD1,TRBJ2-3,TRBV6-4,TGTGCCAGCAGTGACTCGACAGGGGCTACAGATACGCAGTATTTT,CASSDSTGATDTQYF
TRBD1,TRBJ1-2,TRBV23-1,TGCGCCAGCAGTCAACACAGGGGTGACTATGGCTACACCTTC,CASSQHRGDYGYTF
TRBD1,TRBJ1-2,TRBV29-1,TGCAGCGTTGGGGGGGGGACAGGGGCTAACTATGGCTACACCTTC,CSVGGGTGANYGYTF
NA,TRBJ2-1,TRBV5-1,TGCGCCAGCCACGAGGCTAGCGATGTCTACAATGAGCAGTTCTTC,CASHEASDVYNEQFF
NA,TRBJ1-1,TRBV30,TGTGCCTGGAGTGTACGAGAGAACACTGAAGCTTTCTTT,CAWSVRENTEAFF
TRBD1,TRBJ2-1,TRBV6-1,TGTGCCAGCGGACGACGGGACAGACCTAATGAGCAGTTCTTC,CASGRRDRPNEQFF
NA,TRBJ2-5,TRBV5-1,TGCGCCAGCAGCTTGGCCCTAACAGGGTTGGGCCAAGAGACCCAGTACTTC,CASSLALTGLGQETQYF
NA,TRBJ1-1,TRBV28,TGTGCCAGCAATCCCCTTGGGAGGGCAGACGGCACTGAAGCTTTCTTT,CASNPLGRADGTEAFF
NA,TRBJ2-3,TRBV6-1,TGTGCCAGCGCCCCCGGGACTAGCACAGATACGCAGTATTTT,CASAPGTSTDTQYF
NA,TRBJ2-2,TRBV28,TGTGCCAGCAGTTTCCCCATGTGGGAGGCACGGGGCACCGGGGAGCTGTTTTTT,CASSFPMWEARGTGELFF
NA,TRBJ2-7,TRBV25-1,TGTGCCAGCAGTGAGGGGGGTATGGTACAGCGTCCCGAGCAGTACTTC,CASSEGGMVQRPEQYF
TRBD1,TRBJ1-2,TRBV30,TGTGCCTTGGGACAGGGGGTTATTGGCTACACCTTC,CALGQGVIGYTF
TRBD1,TRBJ2-5,TRBV5-1,TGCGCCAGCAGCTTGTTTTTTGACAGGGCAGAAAAGACCCAGTACTTC,CASSLFFDRAEKTQYF
TRBD1,TRBJ1-5,TRBV19,TGTGCCAGTAGTATTGGGACAGGAAGCAATCAGCCCCAGCATTTT,CASSIGTGSNQPQHF
NA,TRBJ2-1,TRBV7-6,TGTGCCAGCAGTGTGACAGGTCTCATGTCCTACAATGAGCAGTTCTTC,CASSVTGLMSYNEQFF
TRBD2,TRBJ2-7,TRBV2,TGTGCCAGCAGTGATCACCTTTCAGCGGGGGAGCAGTACTTC,CASSDHLSAGEQYF
TRBD1,TRBJ1-2,TRBV2,TGTGCCAGCAGTGAGGGTCAGGGGGCTCTCTATGGCTACACCTTC,CASSEGQGALYGYTF
TRBD2,TRBJ2-3,TRBV5-1,TGCGCCAGCAGCCCGCTCGGGTTGAGCGGGAGGGCCACAGATACGCAGTATTTT,CASSPLGLSGRATDTQYF
TRBD1,TRBJ1-5,TRBV28,TGTGCCAGTAGGACAGGGGGAAATAGCAATCAGCCCCAGCATTTT,CASRTGGNSNQPQHF